The table lists the clone carrying this T cell receptor beta chain with many counts. What it recognizes is unknown. The data originate from a study of CD8 T cells in ankylosing spondylitis. The study's findings and limits: Certain motif variants had earlier been reported in reactive arthritis synovial fluid and blood. The authors reported significant enrichment of disease-linked clones in matched ankylosing spondylitis synovial fluid.

With 6 bases removed from V and 1 base from J, the gap between germline ends came to 9 bases. The CDR3 contains 14 residues. By quantitative 5'-RACE with molecular barcodes, the TCR beta libraries were made. TCRdb itself ran the 5' RACE reads through MiXCR, one entry per CDR3 protein. The sample has about 360,000 distinct CDR3 sequences, 20% seen once; the top ten hold roughly 14%. J is TRBJ2-2 and V is TRBV12-3 or TRBV12-4; D uncertain. This TCR was recovered from a male donor with ankylosing spondylitis or in good health (not recorded which). The sequencing input was blood, either unsorted or a sorted T cell fraction (not recorded which). The CDR3 nucleotides are TGTGCCAGCAGCCCGGACGGGAACACCGGGGAGCTGTTTTTT. Its translation is CASSPDGNTGELFF.